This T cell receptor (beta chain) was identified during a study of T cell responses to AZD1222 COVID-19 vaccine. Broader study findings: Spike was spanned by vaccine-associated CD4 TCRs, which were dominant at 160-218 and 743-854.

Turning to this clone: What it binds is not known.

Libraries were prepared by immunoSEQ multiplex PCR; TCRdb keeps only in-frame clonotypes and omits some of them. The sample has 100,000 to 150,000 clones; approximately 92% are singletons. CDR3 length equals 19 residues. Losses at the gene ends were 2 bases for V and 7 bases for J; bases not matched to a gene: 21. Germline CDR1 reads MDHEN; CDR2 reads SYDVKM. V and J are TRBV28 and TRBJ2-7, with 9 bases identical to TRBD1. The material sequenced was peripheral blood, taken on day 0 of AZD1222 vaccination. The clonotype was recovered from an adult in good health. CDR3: CASSLDWDREASPRGEQYF. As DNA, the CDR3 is TGTGCCAGCAGTTTAGACTGGGACAGGGAAGCATCTCCCCGGGGGGAGCAGTACTTC.